This T cell receptor (beta chain) was identified in a study of blood T cells in healthy people across ages. The wider study: When template switching was applied, about one barcoded beta molecule was captured per two T cells. Overall study results and limits: Among T cells, TCR beta diversity per million cells dropped roughly linearly as age rose. Across samples, TCR beta diversity tracked strongly with naive T cell percentage.

This clonotype was seen a handful of times. Antigen unknown. With a J-beta primer mix and a sample-barcoded 5' primer, a second PCR ran about 6 to 11 cycles. TCRdb processed the 5' RACE reads anew with MiXCR; each CDR3 protein has one entry. The sample lists 600,000 to 800,000 distinct CDR3 sequences, 20% to 25% occurring once. The junction had 5 bases not matched to a gene; V was cut back by 0 bases and J by 1 base. This CDR3 is built from 17 residues. Germline V gives CDR1 SGHTA, CDR2 FQGNSA. Donors were healthy Caucasian individuals from Russia aged roughly 6 to 90. What was sequenced was blood. The chain uses TRBV7-2 and TRBJ1-2; 10 bases match TRBD1. This receptor was identified in a man between 65 and 79 years old in good health. The DNA for the CDR3 is TGTGCCAGCAGCTTAGCCCAGACAGGGGGCCTTAACTATGGCTACACCTTC. Protein product: CASSLAQTGGLNYGYTF. Full variable domain (missing parts from reference TRBV7-2 and TRBJ1-2): GAGVSQSPSNKVTEKGKDVELRCDPISGHTALYWYRQSLGQGLEFLIYFQGNSAPDKSGLPSDRFSAERTGGSVSTLTIQRTQQEDSAVYLCASSLAQTGGLNYGYTFGSGTRLTVV.